Shown below are 25 T cell receptor beta chains from a single sample sequenced in a study of CD8 T cells in ankylosing spondylitis. TCRdb processed the 5' RACE reads anew with MiXCR; each CDR3 protein has one entry. This sample has 250,000 to 300,000 distinct CDR3 sequences; over 15% occur once, and the top ten carry 7.5% to 9%. The specimen was blood, either unsorted or a sorted T cell fraction (not recorded which). The receptors originated from a male donor with ankylosing spondylitis or in good health (not recorded which).

CDR3: CSVEDPGNTGELFF. The CDR3 DNA is TGCAGCGTTGAAGACCCAGGGAACACCGGGGAGCTGTTTTTT. This sequence joins TRBV29-1 and TRBJ2-2; no reliable D call. The V end lost 0 bases, the J end lost 1 base, and 6 bases lay between the germline ends. Germline-derived CDR1 and CDR2 are SQVTM and ANQGSEA. This CDR3 is built from 14 residues.

With regard to this clonotype: A clone one base away is much larger, so this may be a read error. The genes are TRBV29-1 and TRBJ2-3, with D hard to call. Looked up from germline, CDR1 is SQVTM and CDR2 is ANQGSEA. This CDR3 contains 11 residues. The CDR3 region has the DNA TGCAGTATGGGCAGCACAGCTACGCAGTATTTT. As protein: CSMGSTATQYF.

There are a few counts of this clonotype. The J gene is TRBJ2-1, the V gene TRBV5-1; a possible D gene is TRBD2 (5 bases). CDR3 length: 12 residues. Germline V lookup: CDR1 SGHRS, CDR2 YFSETQ. V lost 4 bases, J lost 10 bases, and 12 bases lay in between. The CDR3 region is CASSHPSTEQFF. In nucleotides, the CDR3 is TGCGCCAGCAGCCACCCTAGCACGGAGCAGTTCTTC. The full variable domain, rest sourced from reference TRBV5-1 and TRBJ2-1, is KAGVTQTPRYLIKTRGQQVTLSCSPISGHRSVSWYQQTPGQGLQFLFEYFSETQRNKGNFPGRFSGRQFSNSRSEMNVSTLELGDSALYLCASSHPSTEQFFGPGTRLTVL.

The rearrangement links TRBV12-3 or TRBV12-4 to TRBJ2-3; D is undetermined. The ends were cut back, 5 bases at V and 1 base at J, with 13 bases in the middle. The CDR3 extends over 15 amino acids. The CDR3 DNA reads TGTGCCAGCAGTCCCGGAAGGGATGGCACAGATACGCAGTATTTT. Protein: CASSPGRDGTDTQYF.

The V and J genes are TRBV10-1 and TRBJ2-2; 7 nucleotides align to TRBD2. The germline V gene encodes CDR1 WNHNN and CDR2 SYGVQD (reference sequence). V lost 2 bases to trimming and J lost 7 bases; unmatched junction nucleotides: 4. This CDR3 is 14 amino acids long. CDR3 loop: CASSEALAVGELFF. CDR3 in DNA: TGCGCCAGCAGTGAGGCCCTAGCGGTCGGGGAGCTGTTTTTT.

This clonotype has a count of ten or more. The V gene is TRBV10-3, the J gene TRBJ2-7, with 7 bases lining up with TRBD1. Germline V CDR1 and CDR2: ENHRY, SYGVKD. V shed 10 bases and J 0 bases; nucleotides not matched to a gene: 6. The CDR3 length is 13 residues. The DNA of the CDR3 is TGTGCCACCGACAGGGCATACTCCTACGAGCAGTACGTC. Protein sequence: CATDRAYSYEQYV.

The chain combines TRBV24-1 with TRBJ2-7; 10 bases match TRBD1. V dropped 7 bases and J dropped 2; count of bases not matched to a gene: 10. Germline assignment: CDR1 KGHDR and CDR2 SFDVKD. CDR3 size: 16 residues. The DNA for the CDR3 is TGTGCCACCAGAGGGACAGGGGCGGCTGGGCCCTACGAGCAGTACGTC. It encodes CATRGTGAAGPYEQYV.

This clonotype was detected a few times. J is TRBJ2-7 and V is TRBV29-1, with 7 bases fitting TRBD1. The CDR3 spans 15 residues. In germline, CDR1 is SQVTM, CDR2 ANQGSEA. J lost 0 bases, V lost 7 bases, and 12 bases had no gene match. CDR3 protein: CSAATGTDDSYEQYV. CDR3 bases: TGCAGCGCAGCGACCGGGACAGATGACTCCTACGAGCAGTACGTC.

In this sample, this clonotype turned up a few times. This rearrangement joins TRBV12-3 or TRBV12-4 to TRBJ2-2; D gene uncertain. V lost 6 bases to trimming and J lost 7 bases, with 12 bases between them. This CDR3 spans 13 amino acids. CDR3 nucleotides: TGTGCCAGCAGCTATTCATCGGGCGGGGAGCTGTTTTTT. This translates into CASSYSSGGELFF.

This clonotype was found a few times. The chain has TRBV3-1 and TRBJ1-6; a weak D match, TRBD1 (5 bases). The germline gives CDR1 LGHDT, CDR2 YNNKEL (reference sequence). The V and J ends lost 2 bases and 0 bases respectively, with 11 bases between them. This CDR3 has 17 amino acids. CDR3 in DNA: TGTGCCAGCAGCCAACCGCCGGGGGGCTCCTATAATTCACCCCTCCACTTT. Its protein product is CASSQPPGGSYNSPLHF.

This chain links TRBV5-1 with TRBJ1-5; 8 positions match TRBD1. V lost 1 base to trimming and J lost 7 bases; unmatched junction nucleotides: 7. CDR3 length: 15 amino acids. Germline CDR1 is SGHRS and CDR2 is YFSETQ. The chain's CDR3 is CASSLTGQGGQPQHF. CDR3 sequence (DNA): TGCGCCAGCAGCTTGACCGGACAGGGTGGCCAGCCCCAGCATTTT.

CDR3 coding DNA: TGTGCCAGCGGGAGGACGGCAGCGGGTGAAAAACTGTTTTTT. Translated: CASGRTAAGEKLFF. The chain couples TRBV18 to TRBJ1-4; D call uncertain. The V end lost 8 bases, the J end lost 7 bases, and 17 bases lay between the germline ends. Germline lookup yields CDR1 KGHSH and CDR2 LQKENI. This CDR3 is 14 amino acids long. Supplemented by reference TRBV18 and TRBJ1-4, the full variable domain reads NAGVMQNPRHLVRRRGQEARLRCSPMKGHSHVYWYRQLPEEGLKFMVYLQKENIIDESGMPKERFSAEFPKEGPSILRIQQVVRGDSAAYFCASGRTAAGEKLFFGSGTQLSVL.

This clonotype was recorded at least ten times. The CDR3 coding sequence is TGTGCCACCAGCAGAGGTGGTGAAGGGGGCAATGAGCAGTTCTTC. Translation gives CATSRGGEGGNEQFF. The chain has TRBV15 and TRBJ2-1, with a tentative D call TRBD1 (6 bases). Germline V CDR1 and CDR2: LNHNV, YYDKDF (reference sequence). Deletions cut 1 base from V and 6 bases from J, with 13 bases between. The CDR3 is made up of 15 amino acids. The full variable domain, its missing parts supplied by reference TRBV15 and TRBJ2-1, is DAMVIQNPRYQVTQFGKPVTLSCSQTLNHNVMYWYQQKSSQAPKLLFHYYDKDFNNEADTPDNFQSRRPNTSFCFLDIRSPGLGDTAMYLCATSRGGEGGNEQFFGPGTRLTVL.

J is TRBJ2-2 and V is TRBV29-1, with TRBD2 matching over 12 bases. Trimming cost V 5 bases and J 6 bases; bases outside gene matches: 7. Germline V CDR1 and CDR2: SQVTM, ANQGSEA. This CDR3 spans 15 amino acids. The DNA of the CDR3 is TGCAGCGTTAGGTCTAGCGGGAGGGCCGCCGGGGAGCTGTTTTTT. Translated, it gives CSVRSSGRAAGELFF.

The chain uses TRBV20-1 and TRBJ2-5; TRBD1 agrees at 7 bases. J lost 5 bases, V lost 5 bases, and 11 bases had no gene match. Germline CDR1 is DFQATT and CDR2 is SNEGSKA (reference sequence). This CDR3 spans 14 amino acids. CDR3 in amino acids: CSAPQGISGETQYF. CDR3 DNA sequence: TGCAGTGCTCCACAGGGGATATCGGGGGAGACCCAGTACTTC.

This clonotype was seen at least ten times. This chain joins TRBV5-1 and TRBJ2-3; D is unclear. CDR1 SGHRS and CDR2 YFSETQ come from the germline V gene. The CDR3 contains 14 residues. V gave up 2 bases and J gave up 6 bases, with 13 bases separating them. CDR3 loop: CASSLGERFDTQYF. The CDR3 DNA is TGCGCCAGCAGCTTAGGAGAAAGGTTCGATACGCAGTATTTT.

This chain's CDR3 is CASSYSTRTDTQYF. DNA of the CDR3: TGTGCCAGCAGTTACTCGACACGCACAGATACGCAGTATTTT. The chain has TRBV6-5 and TRBJ2-3; no clear D gene. CDR3 size: 14 residues. Germline V gene sequence: CDR1 MNHEY, CDR2 SVGAGI. Trimming stripped 0 bases from V and 1 base from J, with 5 bases between.

This clonotype came up many times. The CDR3 sequence: CASSRPETQYF. The CDR3 DNA follows: TGTGCCAGCAGCCGTCCCGAGACCCAGTACTTC. V usage is TRBV27 and J usage is TRBJ2-5; D is uncertain. Trimming pared 6 bases from V and 5 bases from J, leaving 7 bases between. The CDR3 extends over 11 amino acids. Germline CDR1 and CDR2: MNHEY and SMNVEV (reference sequence).

A few counts support this clonotype. The V call is TRBV20-1, the J call TRBJ2-2, with 7 bases fitting TRBD1. CDR3 length equals 14 residues. With V trimmed by 3 bases and J by 4 bases, 5 bases remained unmatched. Germline V gene sequence: CDR1 DFQATT, CDR2 SNEGSKA (reference sequence). CDR3 sequence reads: CSARAGGGTGELFF. CDR3 in DNA: TGCAGTGCTAGGGCAGGGGGTGGCACCGGGGAGCTGTTTTTT.

The genes are TRBV7-3 and TRBJ2-2, with 7 bases identical to TRBD2. The germline gives CDR1 SGHTA, CDR2 FQGTGA. V lost 5 bases, J lost 4 bases, and 4 bases stayed unmatched. The CDR3 is 14 residues long. CDR3: CASSAGLSTGELFF. The CDR3 bases are TGTGCCAGCAGCGCGGGACTATCCACCGGGGAGCTGTTTTTT.

The CDR3 DNA reads as TGTGCCAGCAGTTTATCGGGCGACAGCTTTAAGTTTCTGAACACCGGGGAGCTGTTTTTT. This gives the protein CASSLSGDSFKFLNTGELFF. V usage is TRBV27 and J usage is TRBJ2-2; tentatively, D is TRBD1 (5 bases). From germline, CDR1 is MNHEY and CDR2 SMNVEV (reference sequence). V was clipped by 0 bases and J by 1 base, with 21 bases between them. This CDR3 has 20 residues.

This clonotype was recorded a few times. This chain links TRBV12-3 or TRBV12-4 with TRBJ2-5, with D unclear. The CDR3 is 14 amino acids. The V end was cut by 3 bases, the J end by 2 bases, with 10 bases between. This chain's CDR3 is CASSFIGVQETQYF. Here the CDR3 DNA reads TGTGCCAGCAGTTTCATTGGGGTACAAGAGACCCAGTACTTC.

The chain is built from TRBV27 and TRBJ2-2, with 12 bases fitting TRBD2. The V gene end was trimmed by 1 base and the J gene end by 7 bases; junction bases not matched to a gene: 4. The CDR3 is 16 amino acids. Germline V gene sequence: CDR1 MNHEY, CDR2 SMNVEV (reference sequence). CDR3 nucleotide sequence: TGTGCCAGCAGTTTATGGCTAGCGGGAGGGGTCGGGGAGCTGTTTTTT. Translated, it gives CASSLWLAGGVGELFF.

The chain is built from TRBV7-9 and TRBJ1-2; D uncertain. V was trimmed by 5 bases and J by 7 bases, leaving 17 bases between them. This CDR3 has 14 residues. Germline CDR1 reads SEHNR; CDR2 reads FQNEAQ (reference sequence). The DNA of the CDR3 is TGTGCCAGCAGCCCCACACCTGGACCGCGTGGCTACACCTTC. Amino acids: CASSPTPGPRGYTF.

The chain recombines TRBV20-1 with TRBJ2-4; no firm D call. Between the trimmed V and J ends, which lost 1 base and 2 bases, there was a span of 9 bases. The germline V gene has CDR1 DFQATT and CDR2 SNEGSKA (reference sequence). CDR3 size: 14 residues. The CDR3 region is CSARVGLTKNIQYF. In nucleotides, the CDR3 is TGCAGTGCTAGAGTGGGGTTGACCAAAAACATTCAGTACTTC.